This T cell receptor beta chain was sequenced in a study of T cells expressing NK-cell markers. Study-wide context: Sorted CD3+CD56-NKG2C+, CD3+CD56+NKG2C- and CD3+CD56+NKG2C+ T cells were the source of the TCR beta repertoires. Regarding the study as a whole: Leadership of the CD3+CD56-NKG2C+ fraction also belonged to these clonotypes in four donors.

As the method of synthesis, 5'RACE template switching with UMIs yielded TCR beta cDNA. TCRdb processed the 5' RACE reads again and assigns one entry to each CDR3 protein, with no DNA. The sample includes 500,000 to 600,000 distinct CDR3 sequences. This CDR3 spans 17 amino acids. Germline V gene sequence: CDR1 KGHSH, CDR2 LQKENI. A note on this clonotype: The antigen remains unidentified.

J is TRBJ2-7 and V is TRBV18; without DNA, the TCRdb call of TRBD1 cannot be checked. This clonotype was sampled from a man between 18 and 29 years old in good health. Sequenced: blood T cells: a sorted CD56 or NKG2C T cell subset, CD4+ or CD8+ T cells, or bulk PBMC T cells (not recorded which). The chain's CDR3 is CASSPPGQGGLGYEQYF.